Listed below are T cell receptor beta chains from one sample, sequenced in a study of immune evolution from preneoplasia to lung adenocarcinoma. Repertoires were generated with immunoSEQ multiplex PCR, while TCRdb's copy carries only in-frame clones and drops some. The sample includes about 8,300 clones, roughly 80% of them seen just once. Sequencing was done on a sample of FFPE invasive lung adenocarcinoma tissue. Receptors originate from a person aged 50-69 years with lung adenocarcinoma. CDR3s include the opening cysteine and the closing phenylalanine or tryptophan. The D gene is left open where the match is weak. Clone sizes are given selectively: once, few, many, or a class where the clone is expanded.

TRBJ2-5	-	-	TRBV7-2	CASSNDLPGLETQYF	TGTGCCAGCAGCAACGACCTCCCGGGGTTAGAGACCCAGTACTTC
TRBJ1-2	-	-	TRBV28	CASDKEGRGYTF	TGTGCCAGCGATAAGGAGGGTCGGGGCTACACCTTC
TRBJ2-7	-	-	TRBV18	CASSPPARGSYEQYF	TGTGCCAGCTCACCCCCGGCCAGGGGCTCCTACGAGCAGTACTTC
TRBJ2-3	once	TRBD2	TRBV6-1	CASKVSGSFTDTQYF	TGTGCCAGCAAGGTTAGCGGGAGCTTCACAGATACGCAGTATTTT
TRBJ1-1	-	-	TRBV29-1	CSVRWAGTEAFF	TGCAGCGTCCGTTGGGCGGGCACTGAAGCTTTCTTT
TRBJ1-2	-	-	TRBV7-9	CASSFADNYYGYTF	TGTGCCAGCAGCTTCGCAGATAACTACTATGGCTACACCTTC
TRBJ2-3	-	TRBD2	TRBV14	CASSLQRELITDTQYF	TGTGCCAGCAGCCTTCAGCGGGAGCTGATCACAGATACGCAGTATTTT
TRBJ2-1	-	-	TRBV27	CASSLLASGDNEQFF	TGTGCCAGCAGTCTCCTAGCTTCGGGTGACAATGAGCAGTTCTTC
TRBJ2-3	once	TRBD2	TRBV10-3	CAISPGTSGSDTQYF	TGTGCCATCAGTCCCGGGACTAGCGGGAGTGATACGCAGTATTTT
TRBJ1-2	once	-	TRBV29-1	CKTQGPYGYTF	TGCAAAACGCAGGGTCCCTATGGCTACACCTTC
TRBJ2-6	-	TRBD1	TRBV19	CATNRGTGLSGANVLTF	TGTGCCACTAACCGTGGGACAGGGCTCTCTGGGGCCAACGTCCTGACTTTC
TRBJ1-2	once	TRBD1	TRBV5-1	CASSPGTAPNYGYTF	TGCGCCAGCAGCCCGGGGACAGCGCCCAACTATGGCTACACCTTC
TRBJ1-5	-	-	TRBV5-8	CASSLGSGNREEPQHF	TGTGCCAGCAGCTTGGGTTCCGGGAACCGTGAGGAGCCCCAGCATTTT
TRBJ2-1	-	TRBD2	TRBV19	CASSRGSGMTWSYNEQFF	TGTGCCAGTAGTAGGGGTAGCGGGATGACTTGGTCCTACAATGAGCAGTTCTTC
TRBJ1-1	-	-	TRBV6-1	CASREQTGRQAFF	TGTGCCAGCAGAGAACAGACGGGCCGCCAAGCTTTCTTT
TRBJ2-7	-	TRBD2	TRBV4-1	CASSQVIAGEGEQYF	TGCGCCAGCAGCCAAGTCATAGCGGGAGAGGGCGAGCAGTACTTC
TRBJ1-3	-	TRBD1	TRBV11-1	CASRPGQGHSGNTIYF	TGTGCCAGCAGACCAGGACAGGGACACTCTGGAAACACCATATATTTT